These T cell receptor beta chains were read from a single sample in a study of blood T cell repertoires in COVID-19. Here immunoSEQ multiplex PCR was the method, and the copy in TCRdb shows in-frame clones only, minus some. Of about 87,000 clones in the sample, about 89% were seen once. Sequencing was carried out using peripheral blood. The receptors were gathered from a human donor with acute or convalescent COVID-19. The donor label of this sample is uncertain. CDR3s include the opening cysteine and the closing phenylalanine or tryptophan. D genes are given only for firm matches. The size entry is marked missing in some rows and otherwise reads once, few, many or a size class.

CDR3: CASSKRTSSIPNTDTQYF
DNA: TGTGCCAGCAGCAAGAGGACCTCTAGCATTCCCAACACAGATACGCAGTATTTT
J: TRBJ2-3
D: -
V: TRBV9
size: -

CDR3: CASSMDRVGNQPQHF
DNA: TGTGCCAGTAGTATGGACAGGGTTGGCAATCAGCCCCAGCATTTT
J: TRBJ1-5
D: TRBD1
V: TRBV19
size: -

CDR3: CASSLGQGGSNEQFF
DNA: TGTGCCAGCAGCTTGGGACAGGGGGGAAGCAATGAGCAGTTCTTC
J: TRBJ2-1
D: TRBD1
V: TRBV5-4
size: -

CDR3: CASSLEGQLAGRGAFF
DNA: TGTGCCAGCAGCTTAGAGGGACAGCTTGCCGGCAGGGGAGCTTTCTTT
J: TRBJ1-1
D: TRBD1
V: TRBV7-9
size: -

CDR3: CASRAGGTNTGELFF
DNA: TGTGCCAGCAGGGCAGGGGGCACGAACACCGGGGAGCTGTTTTTT
J: TRBJ2-2
D: TRBD1
V: TRBV2
size: -

CDR3: CASSEIAYYSNQPQHF
DNA: TGTGCCAGCAGTGAGATAGCATACTATAGCAATCAGCCCCAGCATTTT
J: TRBJ1-5
D: -
V: TRBV6-1
size: -

CDR3: CASRGGDQQFF
DNA: TGTGCCAGCAGAGGGGGGGATCAGCAGTTCTTC
J: TRBJ2-1
D: -
V: TRBV5-8
size: -

CDR3: CASSASTGLSGANVLTF
DNA: TGTGCCAGCAGCGCTAGCACAGGGCTCTCTGGGGCCAACGTCCTGACTTTC
J: TRBJ2-6
D: -
V: TRBV11-3
size: -

CDR3: CASSLLAGESDTQYF
DNA: TGTGCCAGCAGCCTACTAGCGGGGGAATCAGATACGCAGTATTTT
J: TRBJ2-3
D: TRBD2
V: TRBV9
size: -

CDR3: CASSFNRGKETQYF
DNA: TGCGCCAGCAGCTTCAACAGGGGGAAAGAGACCCAGTACTTC
J: TRBJ2-5
D: TRBD1
V: TRBV5-1
size: few

CDR3: CASSEAGVNTEAFF
DNA: TGTGCCAGCAGTGAAGCTGGAGTGAACACTGAAGCTTTCTTT
J: TRBJ1-1
D: -
V: TRBV6-1
size: -

CDR3: CASSGGPGTANYGYTF
DNA: TGTGCCAGCAGTGGGGGCCCCGGGACAGCTAACTATGGCTACACCTTC
J: TRBJ1-2
D: TRBD1
V: TRBV28
size: -

CDR3: CASSQNPPRGGYTF
DNA: TGTGCCAGCAGCCAAAACCCTCCTAGAGGGGGCTACACCTTC
J: TRBJ1-2
D: -
V: TRBV14
size: once

CDR3: CASSLVGSGSYEQYF
DNA: TGTGCCAGCAGCTTAGTGGGTAGCGGTTCCTACGAGCAGTACTTC
J: TRBJ2-7
D: -
V: TRBV7-2
size: -

CDR3: CASSRSGGSHEQYF
DNA: TGTGCCAGCAGTCGATCAGGGGGCTCCCACGAGCAGTACTTC
J: TRBJ2-7
D: TRBD1
V: TRBV6-2/TRBV6-3
size: -

CDR3: CASSIQGNYGYTF
DNA: TGTGCCAGTAGTATACAGGGAAACTATGGCTACACCTTC
J: TRBJ1-2
D: -
V: TRBV19
size: once

CDR3: CASSQTATNEKLFF
DNA: TGTGCCAGCAGCCAGACAGCAACTAATGAAAAACTGTTTTTT
J: TRBJ1-4
D: -
V: TRBV28
size: once

CDR3: CASSPGTGTNIQYF
DNA: TGTGCCAGCTCACCAGGGACAGGGACAAACATTCAGTACTTC
J: TRBJ2-4
D: TRBD1
V: TRBV18
size: -

CDR3: CASSQDRAMKRLFF
DNA: TGTGCCAGCTCCCAAGACAGAGCAATGAAGAGACTGTTTTTT
J: TRBJ1-4
D: -
V: TRBV18
size: -

CDR3: CSSRTGGSTEAFF
DNA: TGCAGCTCAAGAACAGGGGGCTCCACTGAAGCTTTCTTT
J: TRBJ1-1
D: TRBD1
V: TRBV29-1
size: -

CDR3: CATSDTGTGSFRSGELFF
DNA: TGTGCCACCAGTGACACCGGGACAGGGTCTTTCAGGTCCGGGGAGCTGTTTTTT
J: TRBJ2-2
D: TRBD1
V: TRBV24-1
size: -

CDR3: CASSLMAGEYTEAFF
DNA: TGTGCCAGCAGCTTAATGGCAGGGGAGTACACTGAAGCTTTCTTT
J: TRBJ1-1
D: -
V: TRBV7-3
size: -

CDR3: CASRTSGGARTRETQYF
DNA: TGTGCCAGCAGGACTAGCGGGGGGGCCCGAACAAGGGAGACCCAGTACTTC
J: TRBJ2-5
D: TRBD2
V: TRBV19
size: -

CDR3: CASSISGERLFF
DNA: TGTGCCAGCAGCATTAGCGGGGAGCGGCTGTTTTTT
J: TRBJ2-2
D: TRBD2
V: TRBV6-5
size: -

CDR3: CASSLATTVANYGYTF
DNA: TGTGCCAGCAGCTTGGCGACGACAGTAGCTAACTATGGCTACACCTTC
J: TRBJ1-2
D: -
V: TRBV7-2
size: -

CDR3: CASSQGQIPYEQYF
DNA: TGTGCCAGCAGCCAGGGACAGATCCCTTACGAGCAGTACTTC
J: TRBJ2-7
D: TRBD1
V: TRBV28
size: few

CDR3: CASSPVATNEKLFF
DNA: TGTGCCAGCAGTCCGGTTGCAACTAATGAAAAACTGTTTTTT
J: TRBJ1-4
D: -
V: TRBV27
size: -

CDR3: CASSRTSGKTGELFF
DNA: TGTGCCAGCAGCCGGACTAGCGGGAAAACCGGGGAGCTGTTTTTT
J: TRBJ2-2
D: TRBD2
V: TRBV7-6
size: -

CDR3: CASIPPGGFRADTQYF
DNA: TGTGCCAGCATCCCACCGGGGGGGTTCCGGGCAGATACGCAGTATTTT
J: TRBJ2-3
D: TRBD2
V: TRBV28
size: once

CDR3: CASSLFRTGGEQYF
DNA: TGCGCCAGCAGCCTTTTCCGGACAGGCGGCGAGCAGTACTTC
J: TRBJ2-7
D: TRBD1
V: TRBV4-3
size: -

CDR3: CASSFAGFRELFF
DNA: TGTGCCAGCAGTTTCGCGGGTTTTAGGGAGCTGTTTTTT
J: TRBJ2-2
D: -
V: TRBV7-2
size: -

CDR3: CASGFGQTPIGYTF
DNA: TGTGCTAGTGGTTTTGGGCAGACCCCTATCGGCTACACCTTC
J: TRBJ1-2
D: -
V: TRBV12-5
size: -

CDR3: CAWVYQGAGALNGYTF
DNA: TGTGCCTGGGTCTACCAAGGGGCAGGGGCCCTAAATGGCTACACCTTC
J: TRBJ1-2
D: -
V: TRBV30
size: -

CDR3: CASSLSVQGNYGYTF
DNA: TGTGCCAGCAGTTTATCGGTGCAGGGCAACTATGGCTACACCTTC
J: TRBJ1-2
D: -
V: TRBV27
size: -

CDR3: CASRGRGHRNEKLFF
DNA: TGTGCCAGCAGGGGCCGGGGACACCGGAACGAAAAACTGTTTTTT
J: TRBJ1-4
D: -
V: TRBV2
size: -

CDR3: CATSDYQGATGELFF
DNA: TGTGCCACCAGTGACTACCAGGGGGCTACCGGGGAGCTGTTTTTT
J: TRBJ2-2
D: TRBD1
V: TRBV24-1
size: -

CDR3: CASSQDEGIEKLFF
DNA: TGTGCCAGCAGCCAAGATGAGGGAATTGAAAAACTGTTTTTT
J: TRBJ1-4
D: -
V: TRBV3-1/TRBV3-2
size: many

CDR3: CASRPAGAKNIQYF
DNA: TGTGCCAGCAGGCCTGCGGGTGCCAAAAACATTCAGTACTTC
J: TRBJ2-4
D: -
V: TRBV28
size: -

CDR3: CASSPWGRDEQFF
DNA: TGTGCCAGCTCCCCCTGGGGCCGGGATGAGCAGTTCTTC
J: TRBJ2-1
D: -
V: TRBV18
size: -

CDR3: CASSHMDRENEQYF
DNA: TGTGCCAGCAGCCATATGGACAGGGAAAACGAGCAGTACTTC
J: TRBJ2-7
D: TRBD1
V: TRBV13
size: -

CDR3: CASSLVEDQPQHF
DNA: TGTGCCAGCAGCTTAGTTGAGGATCAGCCCCAGCATTTT
J: TRBJ1-5
D: -
V: TRBV11-1
size: -

CDR3: CASSKVGIIRVTETQYF
DNA: TGTGCCAGCAGCAAAGTTGGGATTATCAGGGTAACAGAGACCCAGTACTTC
J: TRBJ2-5
D: -
V: TRBV21-1
size: once

CDR3: CASSLLGSNQPQHF
DNA: TGTGCCAGCAGCTTATTGGGCAGCAATCAGCCCCAGCATTTT
J: TRBJ1-5
D: -
V: TRBV7-9
size: -

CDR3: CASRFRDRGGEQYF
DNA: TGTGCCAGCAGGTTCCGGGACAGGGGTGGAGAGCAGTACTTC
J: TRBJ2-7
D: TRBD1
V: TRBV2
size: -

CDR3: CASSVSRVPYGYTF
DNA: TGTGCCAGTAGTGTCAGCAGGGTCCCCTATGGCTACACCTTC
J: TRBJ1-2
D: -
V: TRBV19
size: -

CDR3: CASSLGRTGRTGELFF
DNA: TGTGCCAGCAGCTTAGGGAGGACAGGGAGGACCGGGGAGCTGTTTTTT
J: TRBJ2-2
D: TRBD1
V: TRBV7-6
size: -

CDR3: CASKSGGQEKLFF
DNA: TGTGCCAGCAAATCAGGGGGTCAAGAAAAACTGTTTTTT
J: TRBJ1-4
D: TRBD1
V: TRBV19
size: -

CDR3: CASSPPAGAPVIYEQYF
DNA: TGCGCCAGCAGCCCCCCCGCGGGGGCGCCCGTTATCTACGAGCAGTACTTC
J: TRBJ2-7
D: -
V: TRBV23-1
size: -

CDR3: CASSLVLGPPGGTDTQYF
DNA: TGTGCCAGCAGCTTGGTGTTGGGCCCCCCCGGGGGCACAGATACGCAGTATTTT
J: TRBJ2-3
D: -
V: TRBV5-6
size: -

CDR3: CASRAREETQYF
DNA: TGTGCCAGCAGGGCCAGGGAAGAGACCCAGTACTTC
J: TRBJ2-5
D: -
V: TRBV6-5
size: -

CDR3: CASSSTRGSETQYF
DNA: TGTGCCAGCAGTTCCACCAGGGGTTCAGAGACCCAGTACTTC
J: TRBJ2-5
D: -
V: TRBV27
size: -

CDR3: CATSRAGTVYSNQPQHF
DNA: TGTGCCACCAGCAGAGCCGGGACAGTTTATAGCAATCAGCCCCAGCATTTT
J: TRBJ1-5
D: TRBD1
V: TRBV15
size: once

CDR3: CASSLYTADYLGTQYF
DNA: TGTGCCAGCAGTTTATACACCGCCGACTATCTAGGGACCCAGTACTTC
J: TRBJ2-5
D: -
V: TRBV6-2/TRBV6-3
size: -

CDR3: CATSDRGRRGYTF
DNA: TGTGCCACCAGCGACAGGGGGCGACGTGGCTACACCTTC
J: TRBJ1-2
D: TRBD1
V: TRBV15
size: once

CDR3: CASSSITGGSIYGYTF
DNA: TGTGCCAGTAGTTCTATAACAGGGGGGAGTATCTATGGCTACACCTTC
J: TRBJ1-2
D: TRBD1
V: TRBV19
size: few

CDR3: CASSRRLAGGNEQFF
DNA: TGTGCCAGCAGCCGCCGACTAGCGGGGGGGAATGAGCAGTTCTTC
J: TRBJ2-1
D: TRBD2
V: TRBV7-2
size: -

CDR3: CASSWDTRNTEAFF
DNA: TGCGCCAGCAGCTGGGACACTCGGAACACTGAAGCTTTCTTT
J: TRBJ1-1
D: -
V: TRBV5-1
size: -

CDR3: CAWSSTGVLEQYF
DNA: TGTGCCTGGAGTTCGACAGGGGTTCTCGAGCAGTACTTC
J: TRBJ2-7
D: TRBD1
V: TRBV30
size: -

CDR3: CASKGGGLLHEKLFF
DNA: TGTGCCAGTAAAGGTGGCGGACTGTTACACGAAAAACTGTTTTTT
J: TRBJ1-4
D: -
V: TRBV19
size: -